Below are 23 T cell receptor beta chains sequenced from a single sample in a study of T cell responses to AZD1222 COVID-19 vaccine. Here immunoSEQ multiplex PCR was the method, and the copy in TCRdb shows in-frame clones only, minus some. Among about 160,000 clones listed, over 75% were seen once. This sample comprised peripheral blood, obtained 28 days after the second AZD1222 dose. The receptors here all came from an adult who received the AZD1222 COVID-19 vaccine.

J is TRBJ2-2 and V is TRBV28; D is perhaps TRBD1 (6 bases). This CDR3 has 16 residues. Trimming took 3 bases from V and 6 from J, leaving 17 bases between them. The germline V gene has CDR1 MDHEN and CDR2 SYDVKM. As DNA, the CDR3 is TGTGCCAGCAGTTTCCTCCGAACAGGGTTCGCCGGGGAGCTGTTTTTT. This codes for CASSFLRTGFAGELFF.

The CDR3 nucleotides are TGTGCCAGCAGCTCTACGAGGGACAACGAGCAGTACTTC. Its translation is CASSSTRDNEQYF. The rearrangement links TRBV7-8 to TRBJ2-7, with D perhaps matching TRBD1 (6 bases). V lost 4 bases and J 5 bases, leaving 12 bases between the germline ends. The CDR3 loop spans 13 amino acids. CDR1 and CDR2 (germline): SGHVS, FQNEAQ. Full variable domain (remainder filled in from reference TRBV7-8 and TRBJ2-7): GAGVSQSPRYKVAKRGQDVALRCDPISGHVSLFWYQQALGQGPEFLTYFQNEAQLDKSGLPSDRFFAERPEGSVSTLKIQRTQQEDSAVYLCASSSTRDNEQYFGPGTRLTVT.

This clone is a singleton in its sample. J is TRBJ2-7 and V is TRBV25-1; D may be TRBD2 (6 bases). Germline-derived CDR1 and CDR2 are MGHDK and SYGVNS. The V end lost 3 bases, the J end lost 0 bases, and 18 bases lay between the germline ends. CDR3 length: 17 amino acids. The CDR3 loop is CASSDPGSSGSSYEQYF. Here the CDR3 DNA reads TGTGCCAGCAGTGACCCGGGTAGTAGCGGATCCTCCTACGAGCAGTACTTC.

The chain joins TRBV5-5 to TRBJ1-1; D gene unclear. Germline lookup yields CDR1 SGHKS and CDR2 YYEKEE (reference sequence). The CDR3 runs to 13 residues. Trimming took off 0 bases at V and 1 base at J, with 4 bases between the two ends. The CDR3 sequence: CASSLEGNTEAFF. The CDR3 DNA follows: TGTGCCAGCAGCTTGGAGGGGAACACTGAAGCTTTCTTT.

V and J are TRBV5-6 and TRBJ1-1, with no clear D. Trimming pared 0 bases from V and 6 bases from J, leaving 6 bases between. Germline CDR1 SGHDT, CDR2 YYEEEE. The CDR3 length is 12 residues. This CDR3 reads CASSLDAAEAFF. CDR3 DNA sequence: TGTGCCAGCAGCTTGGACGCGGCTGAAGCTTTCTTT. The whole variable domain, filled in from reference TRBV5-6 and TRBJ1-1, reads DAGVTQSPTHLIKTRGQQVTLRCSPKSGHDTVSWYQQALGQGPQFIFQYYEEEERQRGNFPDRFSGHQFPNYSSELNVNALLLGDSALYLCASSLDAAEAFFGQGTRLTVV.

The CDR3 DNA reads TGTGCCAGCAGCTTAACCGGGTCCGGGGAGCTGTTTTTT. Encoded protein: CASSLTGSGELFF. The chain carries TRBV7-9 and TRBJ2-2; the D is unclear. The CDR3 sequence is 13 residues long. Trimming left V 2 bases short and J 6 bases short, with 7 bases between. Germline V CDR1 and CDR2: SEHNR, FQNEAQ (reference sequence).

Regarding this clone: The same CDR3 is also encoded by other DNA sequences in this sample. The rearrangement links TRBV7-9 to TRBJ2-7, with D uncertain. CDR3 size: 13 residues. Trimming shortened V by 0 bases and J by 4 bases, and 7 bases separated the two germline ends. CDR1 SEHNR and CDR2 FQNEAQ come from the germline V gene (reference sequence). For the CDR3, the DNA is TGTGCCAGCAGCTTAGCCGGGTATTACGAGCAGTACTTC. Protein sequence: CASSLAGYYEQYF.

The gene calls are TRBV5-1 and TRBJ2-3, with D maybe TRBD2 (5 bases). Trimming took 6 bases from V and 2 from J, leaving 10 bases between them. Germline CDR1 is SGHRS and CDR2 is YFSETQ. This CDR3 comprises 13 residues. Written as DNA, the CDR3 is TGCGCCAGCATGGAGCGGACCACAGATACGCAGTATTTT. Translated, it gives CASMERTTDTQYF. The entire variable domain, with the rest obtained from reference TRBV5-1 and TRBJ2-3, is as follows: KAGVTQTPRYLIKTRGQQVTLSCSPISGHRSVSWYQQTPGQGLQFLFEYFSETQRNKGNFPGRFSGRQFSNSRSEMNVSTLELGDSALYLCASMERTTDTQYFGPGTRLTVL.

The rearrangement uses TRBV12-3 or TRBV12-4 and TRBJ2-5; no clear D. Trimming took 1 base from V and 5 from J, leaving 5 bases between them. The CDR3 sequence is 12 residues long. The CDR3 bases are TGTGCCAGCAGTTTAGTCCGGGAGACCCAGTACTTC. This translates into CASSLVRETQYF.

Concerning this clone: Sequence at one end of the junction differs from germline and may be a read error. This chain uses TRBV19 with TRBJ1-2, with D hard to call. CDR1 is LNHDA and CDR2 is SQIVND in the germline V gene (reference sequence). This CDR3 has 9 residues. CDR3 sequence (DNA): TGTGCCAGTAGTAGCTGCGGCCTCTTC. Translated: CASSSCGLF.

This CDR3 reads CASSPQVLGGGEAFF. The DNA of the CDR3 is TGTGCCAGCAGCCCCCAAGTTTTGGGAGGAGGTGAAGCTTTCTTT. The rearrangement joins TRBV3-1 (or the pseudogene TRBV3-2) to TRBJ1-1; D remains unclear. This CDR3 spans 15 amino acids. The germline gives CDR1 LGHDT, CDR2 YNNKEL (reference sequence). V lost 4 bases, J lost 7 bases, and 19 bases lay in between.

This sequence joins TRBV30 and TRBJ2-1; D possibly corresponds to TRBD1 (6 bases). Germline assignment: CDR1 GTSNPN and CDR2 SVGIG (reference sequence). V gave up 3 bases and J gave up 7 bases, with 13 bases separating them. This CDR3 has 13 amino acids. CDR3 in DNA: TGTGCCTGGAGGGGGGCTCGGAGGAATGAGCAGTTCTTC. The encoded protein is CAWRGARRNEQFF.

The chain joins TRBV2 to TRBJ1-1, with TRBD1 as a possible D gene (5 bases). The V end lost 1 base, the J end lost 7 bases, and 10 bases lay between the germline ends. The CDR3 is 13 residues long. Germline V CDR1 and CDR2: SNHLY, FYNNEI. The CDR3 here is CASSEEGTLEAFF. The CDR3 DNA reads TGTGCCAGCAGTGAAGAGGGGACGCTTGAAGCTTTCTTT.

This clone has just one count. CDR3 sequence (DNA): TGTGCCAGCAGCTTGACAGGGGGAGGGGAGCAGTACTTC. Protein sequence: CASSLTGGGEQYF. The chain links TRBV7-6 to TRBJ2-7, with TRBD1 identical over 9 bases. The length of the CDR3 is 13 residues. The V gene end was trimmed by 3 bases and the J gene end by 7 bases; junction bases not matched to a gene: 4. Germline CDR1 and CDR2: SGHVS and FNYEAQ.

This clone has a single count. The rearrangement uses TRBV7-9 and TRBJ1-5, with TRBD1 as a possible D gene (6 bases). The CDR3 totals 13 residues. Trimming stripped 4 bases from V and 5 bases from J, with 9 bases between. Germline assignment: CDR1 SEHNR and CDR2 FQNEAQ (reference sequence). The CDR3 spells CASSSHRDQPQHF. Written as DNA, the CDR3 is TGTGCCAGCAGCTCACACAGGGATCAGCCCCAGCATTTT. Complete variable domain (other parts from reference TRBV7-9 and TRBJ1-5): DTGVSQNPRHKITKRGQNVTFRCDPISEHNRLYWYRQTLGQGPEFLTYFQNEAQLEKSRLLSDRFSAERPKGSFSTLEIQRTEQGDSAMYLCASSSHRDQPQHFGDGTRLSIL.

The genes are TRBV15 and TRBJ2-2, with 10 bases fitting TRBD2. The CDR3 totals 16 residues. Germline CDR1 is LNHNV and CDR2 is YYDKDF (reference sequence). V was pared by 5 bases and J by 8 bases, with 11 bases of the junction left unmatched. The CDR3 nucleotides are TGTGCCACCAGCCGCCGGTCTAGCGGGAGTAGGGGGGAGCTGTTTTTT. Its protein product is CATSRRSSGSRGELFF.

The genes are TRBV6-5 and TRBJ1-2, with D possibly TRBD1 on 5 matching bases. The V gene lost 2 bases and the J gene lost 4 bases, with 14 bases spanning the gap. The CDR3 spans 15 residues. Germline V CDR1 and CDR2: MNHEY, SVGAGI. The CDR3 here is CASSYVPGRSYGYTF. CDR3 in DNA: TGTGCCAGCAGTTACGTTCCGGGGCGGTCCTATGGCTACACCTTC.

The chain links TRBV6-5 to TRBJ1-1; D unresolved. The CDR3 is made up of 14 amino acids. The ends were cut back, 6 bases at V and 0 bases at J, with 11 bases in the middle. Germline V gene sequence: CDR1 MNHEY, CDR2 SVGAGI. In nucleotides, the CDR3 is TGTGCCAGCAGCGGGCACTTAATGAACACTGAAGCTTTCTTT. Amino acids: CASSGHLMNTEAFF.

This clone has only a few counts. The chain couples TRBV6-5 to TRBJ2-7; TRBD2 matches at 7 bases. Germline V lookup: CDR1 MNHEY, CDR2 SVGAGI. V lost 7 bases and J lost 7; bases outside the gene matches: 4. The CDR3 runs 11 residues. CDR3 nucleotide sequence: TGTGCCAGCAAAGCGGGACGGGAGCAGTACTTC. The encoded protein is CASKAGREQYF.

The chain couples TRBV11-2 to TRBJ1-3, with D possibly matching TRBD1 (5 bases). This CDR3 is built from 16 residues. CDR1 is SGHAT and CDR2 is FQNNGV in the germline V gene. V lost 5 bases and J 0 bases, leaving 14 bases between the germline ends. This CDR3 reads CASSPLGRGSGNTIYF. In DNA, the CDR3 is TGTGCCAGCAGCCCCCTGGGGAGGGGCTCTGGAAACACCATATATTTT. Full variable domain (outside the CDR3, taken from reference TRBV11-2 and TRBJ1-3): EAGVAQSPRYKIIEKRQSVAFWCNPISGHATLYWYQQILGQGPKLLIQFQNNGVVDDSQLPKDRFSAERLKGVDSTLKIQPAKLEDSAVYLCASSPLGRGSGNTIYFGEGSWLTVV.

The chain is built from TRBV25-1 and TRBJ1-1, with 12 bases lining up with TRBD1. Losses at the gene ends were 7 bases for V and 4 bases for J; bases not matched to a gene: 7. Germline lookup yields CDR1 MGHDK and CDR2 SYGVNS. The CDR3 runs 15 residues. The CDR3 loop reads CASMGDRGRITEAFF. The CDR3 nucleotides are TGTGCCAGCATGGGGGACAGGGGGCGGATCACTGAAGCTTTCTTT.

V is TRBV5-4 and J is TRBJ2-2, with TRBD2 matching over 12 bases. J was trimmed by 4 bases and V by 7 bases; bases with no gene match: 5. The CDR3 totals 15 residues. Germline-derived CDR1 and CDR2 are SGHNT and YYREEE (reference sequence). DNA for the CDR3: TGTGCCAGCTCCCTAGCGGGAGGGGTCACCGGGGAGCTGTTTTTT. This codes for CASSLAGGVTGELFF. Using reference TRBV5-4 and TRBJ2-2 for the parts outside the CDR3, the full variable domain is ETGVTQSPTHLIKTRGQQVTLRCSSQSGHNTVSWYQQALGQGPQFIFQYYREEENGRGNFPPRFSGLQFPNYSSELNVNALELDDSALYLCASSLAGGVTGELFFGEGSRLTVL.

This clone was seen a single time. CDR3 sequence reads: CASSLRLAGGTYNEQFF. The CDR3 coding sequence is TGCGCCAGCAGCTTGAGACTAGCGGGAGGTACCTACAATGAGCAGTTCTTC. The chain has TRBV5-1 and TRBJ2-1; 13 bases map to TRBD2. The germline V gene encodes CDR1 SGHRS and CDR2 YFSETQ. The trim removed 1 base at V and 2 bases at J, leaving 3 bases unmatched. The CDR3 is made up of 17 amino acids.